Listed here are 26 T cell receptor beta chains from one sample, sequenced in a study of blood T cell repertoires in COVID-19. Assay used: immunoSEQ multiplex PCR; TCRdb lists only in-frame clones, some missing. The sample records a few hundred thousand clones, about nine tenths being singletons. The sequenced sample was PBMCs or T cells enriched from blood (not recorded which). These receptor sequences come from a young woman who had recovered from COVID-19.

V and J are TRBV3-1 (or the pseudogene TRBV3-2) and TRBJ2-7; 13 bases align to TRBD2. Germline V CDR1 and CDR2: LGHDT, YNNKEL (reference sequence). Trimming removed 8 bases from V and 7 bases from J; junction bases left unmatched: 5. This CDR3 region has 13 residues. The CDR3 sequence is CASRLAGGREQYF. The CDR3 nucleotides are TGTGCCAGCCGACTAGCGGGAGGCCGGGAGCAGTACTTC.

The CDR3 coding sequence is TGTGCCAGCTGGACTAGCGCATACAATGAGCAGTTCTTC. As protein: CASWTSAYNEQFF. The chain recombines TRBV2 with TRBJ2-1; 9 nucleotides line up with TRBD2. This CDR3 has 13 residues. V shed 8 bases, J shed 4 bases, and the junction held 3 bases outside the gene matches. Germline lookup yields CDR1 SNHLY and CDR2 FYNNEI.

The genes are TRBV5-1 and TRBJ2-3; D gene unclear. Trimming removed 4 bases from V and 2 bases from J, with 2 bases in between. Germline V gene data show CDR1 as SGHRS and CDR2 as YFSETQ. There are 11 residues in the CDR3. In DNA, the CDR3 is TGCGCCAGCAGCCTCACAGATACGCAGTATTTT. Translated, it gives CASSLTDTQYF.

V usage is TRBV30 and J usage is TRBJ1-1, with TRBD1 matching over 7 bases. This CDR3 is built from 16 residues. From germline, CDR1 is GTSNPN and CDR2 SVGIG (reference sequence). V lost 4 bases to trimming and J lost 0 bases; unmatched junction nucleotides: 11. In nucleotides, the CDR3 is TGTGCCTGGAACCAACAGGGGACCCGTATGAACACTGAAGCTTTCTTT. Translation: CAWNQQGTRMNTEAFF.

The rearrangement links TRBV7-9 to TRBJ2-3, with D maybe TRBD1 (5 bases). Germline V CDR1 and CDR2: SEHNR, FQNEAQ (reference sequence). Trimming left V 5 bases short and J 2 bases short, with 8 bases between. The CDR3 totals 13 residues. DNA for the CDR3: TGTGCCAGCAGCCTGGACATCACAGATACGCAGTATTTT. It specifies CASSLDITDTQYF.

The sample holds a few counts of this clone. The chain carries TRBV3-1 (or the pseudogene TRBV3-2) and TRBJ2-1; possible D gene TRBD2, 5 bases. V dropped 3 bases and J dropped 10 bases, with 10 bases sitting between them. Germline V gene data show CDR1 as LGHDT and CDR2 as YNNKEL (reference sequence). The CDR3 is made up of 12 amino acids. The CDR3 DNA reads as TGTGCCAGCAGCCACGGAGGAAGGGAGCAGTTCTTC. As protein: CASSHGGREQFF.

V usage is TRBV9 and J usage is TRBJ1-2; D is unresolved. The CDR3 has 15 residues. V lost 0 bases and J 4 bases, leaving 13 bases between the germline ends. Per the germline V gene, CDR1 is SGDLS and CDR2 is YYNGEE. The CDR3 loop is CASSVASGGSYGYTF. CDR3 coding DNA: TGTGCCAGCAGCGTAGCTAGCGGCGGGTCCTATGGCTACACCTTC.

The genes are TRBV11-2 and TRBJ1-1; 7 bases align to TRBD1. Germline trimming cut 5 bases from V and 4 bases from J; bases unmatched to any gene: 7. CDR1 is SGHAT, CDR2 FQNNGV, per germline. This CDR3 has 14 amino acids. This CDR3 is CASSIRQGGTEAFF. CDR3 DNA: TGTGCCAGCAGCATACGACAGGGAGGCACTGAAGCTTTCTTT.

This chain links TRBV6-1 with TRBJ2-1, with D perhaps TRBD1 (6 bases). Germline V lookup: CDR1 MNHNS, CDR2 SASEGT. The V and J ends lost 0 bases and 8 bases respectively, with 17 bases between them. The CDR3 covers 16 residues. CDR3 in amino acids: CASSEAIGTKGDEQFF. The DNA for the CDR3 is TGTGCCAGCAGTGAAGCTATCGGGACAAAGGGGGATGAGCAGTTCTTC.

This clone was seen only once. This chain links TRBV10-3 with TRBJ1-6, with 9 nucleotides matching TRBD1. This CDR3 has 14 residues. Losses at the gene ends were 5 bases for V and 8 bases for J; bases not matched to a gene: 4. Looked up from germline, CDR1 is ENHRY and CDR2 is SYGVKD. The CDR3 DNA is TGTGCCATCAGTCTACAGGGGGCGGATTCACCCCTCCACTTT. It specifies CAISLQGADSPLHF.

The chain combines TRBV9 with TRBJ1-2; D is unresolved. The V and J ends lost 4 bases and 2 bases respectively, with 15 bases between them. Germline CDR1 SGDLS, CDR2 YYNGEE. This CDR3 comprises 15 residues. The CDR3, as DNA: TGTGCCAGCAGCCCCCAGGCAGGCACCAACTATGGCTACACCTTC. Amino acids: CASSPQAGTNYGYTF.

The chain couples TRBV12-3 or TRBV12-4 to TRBJ1-2, with a tentative D call TRBD1 (5 bases). CDR3 length: 13 amino acids. V lost 3 bases to trimming and J lost 7 bases, with 12 bases between them. CDR3 protein: CASSLGRGGGYTF. The CDR3 DNA sequence: TGTGCCAGCAGTTTGGGTAGGGGTGGTGGCTACACCTTC.

The chain links TRBV4-1 to TRBJ2-1, with a tentative D call TRBD2 (6 bases). The CDR3 spans 18 residues. V was pared by 0 bases and J by 6 bases, with 21 bases between. Per germline, CDR1 MGHRA and CDR2 YSYEKL. The CDR3 region has the DNA TGCGCCAGCAGCCAAGAGAGGGGCGGGGCTTCTACACGCAATGAGCAGTTCTTC. As protein: CASSQERGGASTRNEQFF.

The sample holds one count of this clone. The chain carries TRBV19 and TRBJ2-4; D is possibly TRBD2 (6 bases). V gave up 3 bases and J gave up 4 bases, with 13 bases separating them. This CDR3 has 15 residues. Germline loops: CDR1 LNHDA, CDR2 SQIVND (reference sequence). The CDR3 loop is CASSIRGNGKNIQYF. The CDR3 DNA follows: TGTGCCAGTAGTATTCGGGGGAACGGTAAAAACATTCAGTACTTC.

The chain uses TRBV18 and TRBJ1-5; tentatively, D is TRBD1 (5 bases). The CDR3 loop spans 13 amino acids. Germline V CDR1 and CDR2: KGHSH, LQKENI. Trimming shortened V by 4 bases and J by 7 bases, and 11 bases separated the two germline ends. The CDR3 region is CASSRLGEQPQHF. CDR3 DNA sequence: TGTGCCAGCTCACGGCTAGGGGAACAGCCCCAGCATTTT.

This clone was detected once. The chain joins TRBV3-1 (or the pseudogene TRBV3-2) to TRBJ2-5, with 8 nucleotides matching TRBD2. Germline CDR1 is LGHDT and CDR2 is YNNKEL (reference sequence). Trimming took 4 bases from V and 3 from J; bases not matched to a gene: 4. The CDR3 has 14 residues. CDR3 loop: CASSPGLAKETQYF. DNA for the CDR3: TGTGCCAGCAGCCCAGGACTAGCCAAAGAGACCCAGTACTTC.

This clone occurred once. This chain connects TRBV18 to TRBJ2-5; D possibly corresponds to TRBD2 (5 bases). Germline loops: CDR1 KGHSH, CDR2 LQKENI. This CDR3 comprises 15 residues. Between the trimmed V and J ends, which lost 2 bases and 4 bases, there was a span of 14 bases. The DNA for the CDR3 is TGTGCCAGCTCACCAGGGGAGTGGGTAGGAGAGACCCAGTACTTC. Its protein is CASSPGEWVGETQYF. The full variable domain, in which reference TRBV18 and TRBJ2-5 provide the parts outside the CDR3, is NAGVMQNPRHLVRRRGQEARLRCSPMKGHSHVYWYRQLPEEGLKFMVYLQKENIIDESGMPKERFSAEFPKEGPSILRIQQVVRGDSAAYFCASSPGEWVGETQYFGPGTRLLVL.

This rearrangement joins TRBV29-1 to TRBJ1-1; D might be TRBD1 (6 bases). V lost 7 bases to trimming and J lost 0 bases, with 15 bases between them. The V gene's germline CDR1 is SQVTM and CDR2 ANQGSEA. The CDR3 length is 14 residues. The CDR3, as DNA: TGCAGCGCCTCAAGGGGGACGATGAACACTGAAGCTTTCTTT. It yields the protein CSASRGTMNTEAFF.

V and J are TRBV2 and TRBJ2-1; TRBD2 agrees at 16 bases. The CDR3 runs to 16 residues. In germline, CDR1 is SNHLY, CDR2 FYNNEI. The V and J ends lost 6 bases and 3 bases, in that order; junction bases with no gene match: 2. DNA for the CDR3: TGTGCCAGCAGGGGGACTAGCGGGAGGGTCTACAATGAGCAGTTCTTC. Amino acid sequence: CASRGTSGRVYNEQFF.

The gene calls are TRBV29-1 and TRBJ1-2, with TRBD1 as a possible D gene (6 bases). Germline V gene lookup returns CDR1 SQVTM and CDR2 ANQGSEA. Trimming stripped 6 bases from V and 3 bases from J, with 11 bases between. The CDR3 runs to 12 residues. CDR3 sequence: CSVSSGDYGYTF. CDR3 coding DNA: TGCAGCGTCTCTTCAGGGGACTATGGCTACACCTTC.

About this clone itself: Other DNA variants within this sample encode the same CDR3. The V gene is TRBV30, the J gene TRBJ1-1; 9 bases are a match to TRBD1. Germline V gives CDR1 GTSNPN, CDR2 SVGIG (reference sequence). V shed 1 base, J shed 6 bases, and the junction held 3 bases outside the gene matches. CDR3 length: 13 residues. The CDR3 spells CAWSGQGVSEAFF. The CDR3 region has the DNA TGTGCCTGGAGTGGACAGGGGGTATCTGAAGCTTTCTTT.

Here the CDR3 DNA reads TGTGCCAGCAGTCCCCAGGGGGCTCGAGGCTACACCTTC. Its translation is CASSPQGARGYTF. The genes are TRBV2 and TRBJ1-2; 8 nucleotides line up with TRBD1. This CDR3 has 13 residues. V gave up 5 bases and J gave up 8 bases; unmatched junction bases: 7. CDR1 and CDR2 (germline): SNHLY, FYNNEI.

Only one count was recorded for this clone. This chain joins TRBV12-3 or TRBV12-4 and TRBJ2-7, with D possibly TRBD2 on 5 matching bases. The CDR3 sequence is 13 residues long. V lost 6 bases and J lost 0, with 9 bases in between. CDR3 nucleotide sequence: TGTGCCAGCAGGCGCACTAGCTCCTACGAGCAGTACTTC. Translated, it gives CASRRTSSYEQYF.

J is TRBJ2-5 and V is TRBV5-1, with TRBD2 as a possible D gene (6 bases). Looked up from germline, CDR1 is SGHRS and CDR2 is YFSETQ. The V end was cut by 0 bases, the J end by 4 bases, with 10 bases between. The CDR3 sequence is 14 residues long. The chain's CDR3 is CASSLGRGAETQYF. The CDR3 bases are TGCGCCAGCAGCTTGGGGCGGGGCGCAGAGACCCAGTACTTC.

This clone was recorded once. This rearrangement joins TRBV7-8 to TRBJ2-3, with TRBD1 as a possible D gene (5 bases). The CDR3 is made up of 15 amino acids. Germline lookup yields CDR1 SGHVS and CDR2 FQNEAQ. Trimming took 3 bases from V and 4 from J, leaving 14 bases between them. The CDR3 sequence: CASSFRAVAADTQYF. The CDR3 nucleotides are TGTGCCAGCAGCTTCAGGGCGGTAGCCGCAGATACGCAGTATTTT.

The sample holds one count of this clone. Other nucleotide sequences from this sample produce the same CDR3. The rearrangement links TRBV19 to TRBJ1-1; D possibly corresponds to TRBD1 (5 bases). The CDR3 is 14 amino acids. Germline V lookup: CDR1 LNHDA, CDR2 SQIVND (reference sequence). The V and J ends lost 6 bases and 1 base respectively, with 12 bases between them. CDR3 region: CASSLGGGNTEAFF. CDR3 in DNA: TGTGCCAGTAGCCTTGGGGGGGGGAACACTGAAGCTTTCTTT.